This TCR beta chain comes out of a study of response to subunit inactivated influenza vaccine. Notes on the study in general: Authors suggested each seasonal influenza vaccination recruits few new T cells.

The length of the CDR3 is 16 residues. Germline-derived CDR1 and CDR2 are PRHDT and FYEKMQ (reference sequence). MiXCR, applied by TCRdb to the RT-PCR reads, yields one record per CDR3 protein. Of a few hundred thousand distinct CDR3 sequences listed, approximately 7.3% are singletons. This clonotype turned up a few times. Its target is unknown. Compared with germline, one end of the junction differs, possibly owing to a read error. The material was PBMCs from blood, obtained about 24 months after vaccination. The origin of this receptor is a man between 50 and 70 years old who received an inactivated influenza vaccine. The chain employs TRBV13 and TRBJ2-1; maybe TRBD2 (5 bases). The CDR3 sequence: CASGLGLAGLYNEQFF. The CDR3 DNA is TGTGCCAGCGGCTTAGGGCTAGCCGGCCTCTACAATGAGCAGTTCTTC.